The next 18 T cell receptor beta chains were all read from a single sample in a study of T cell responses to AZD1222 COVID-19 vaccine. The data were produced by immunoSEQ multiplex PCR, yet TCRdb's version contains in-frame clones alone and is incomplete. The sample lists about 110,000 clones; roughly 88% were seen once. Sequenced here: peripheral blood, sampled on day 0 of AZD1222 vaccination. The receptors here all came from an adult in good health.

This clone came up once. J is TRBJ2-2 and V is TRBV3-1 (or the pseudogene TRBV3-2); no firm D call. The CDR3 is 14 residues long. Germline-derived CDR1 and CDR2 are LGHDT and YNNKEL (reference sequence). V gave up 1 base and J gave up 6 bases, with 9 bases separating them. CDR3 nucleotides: TGTGCCAGCAGCCAAGCCCCGAGACCCGGGGAGCTGTTTTTT. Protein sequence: CASSQAPRPGELFF.

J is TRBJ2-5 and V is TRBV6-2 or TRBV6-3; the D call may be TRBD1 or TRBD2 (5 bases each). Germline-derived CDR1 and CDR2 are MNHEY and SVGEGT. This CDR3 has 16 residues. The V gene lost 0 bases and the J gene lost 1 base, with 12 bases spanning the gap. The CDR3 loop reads CASSYSIRGSQETQYF. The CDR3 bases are TGTGCCAGCAGTTACTCGATCCGGGGCAGCCAAGAGACCCAGTACTTC.

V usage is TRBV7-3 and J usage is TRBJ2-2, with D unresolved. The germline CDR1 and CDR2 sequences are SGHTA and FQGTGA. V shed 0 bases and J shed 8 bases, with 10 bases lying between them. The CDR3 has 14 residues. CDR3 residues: CASSLTALAGELFF. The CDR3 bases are TGTGCCAGCAGCTTAACTGCCCTGGCTGGGGAGCTGTTTTTT.

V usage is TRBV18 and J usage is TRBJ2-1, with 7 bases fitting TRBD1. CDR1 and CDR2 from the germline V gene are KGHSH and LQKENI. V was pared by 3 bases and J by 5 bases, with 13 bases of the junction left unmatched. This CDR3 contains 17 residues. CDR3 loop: CASSPFMSGTADNEQFF. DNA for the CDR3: TGTGCCAGCTCACCTTTCATGTCCGGGACAGCAGACAATGAGCAGTTCTTC.

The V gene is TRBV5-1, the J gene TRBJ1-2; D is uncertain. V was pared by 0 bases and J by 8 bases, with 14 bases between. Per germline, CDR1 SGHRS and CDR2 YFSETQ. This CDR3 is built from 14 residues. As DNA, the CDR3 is TGCGCCAGCAGCTTGGCCCGGACCGAAGGCGGCTACACCTTC. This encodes CASSLARTEGGYTF.

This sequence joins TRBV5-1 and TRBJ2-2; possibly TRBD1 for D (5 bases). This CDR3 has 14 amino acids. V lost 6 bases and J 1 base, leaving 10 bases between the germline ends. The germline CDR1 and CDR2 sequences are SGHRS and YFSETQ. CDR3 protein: CASKVGQNTGELFF. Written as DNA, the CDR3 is TGCGCCAGCAAGGTGGGGCAGAACACCGGGGAGCTGTTTTTT.

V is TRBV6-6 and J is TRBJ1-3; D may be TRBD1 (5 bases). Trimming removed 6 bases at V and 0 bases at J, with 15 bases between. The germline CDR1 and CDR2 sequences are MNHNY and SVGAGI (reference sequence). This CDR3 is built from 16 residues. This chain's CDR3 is CASRSFRDGSGNTIYF. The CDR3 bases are TGTGCCAGCAGAAGTTTCCGGGACGGCTCTGGAAACACCATATATTTT.

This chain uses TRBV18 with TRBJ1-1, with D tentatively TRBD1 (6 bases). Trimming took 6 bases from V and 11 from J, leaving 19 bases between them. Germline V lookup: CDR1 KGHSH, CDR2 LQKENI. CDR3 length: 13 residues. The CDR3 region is CASSPPNREDAFF. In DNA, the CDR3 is TGTGCCAGCTCGCCTCCTAACAGGGAGGACGCTTTCTTT.

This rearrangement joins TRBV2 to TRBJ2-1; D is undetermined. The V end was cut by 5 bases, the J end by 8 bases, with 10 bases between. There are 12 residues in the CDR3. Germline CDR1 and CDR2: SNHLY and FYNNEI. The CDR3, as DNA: TGTGCCAGCAGTCCCGACGGGTATGAGCAGTTCTTC. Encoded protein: CASSPDGYEQFF. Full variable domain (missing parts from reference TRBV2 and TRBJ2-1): EPEVTQTPSHQVTQMGQEVILRCVPISNHLYFYWYRQILGQKVEFLVSFYNNEISEKSEIFDDQFSVERPDGSNFTLKIRSTKLEDSAMYFCASSPDGYEQFFGPGTRLTVL.

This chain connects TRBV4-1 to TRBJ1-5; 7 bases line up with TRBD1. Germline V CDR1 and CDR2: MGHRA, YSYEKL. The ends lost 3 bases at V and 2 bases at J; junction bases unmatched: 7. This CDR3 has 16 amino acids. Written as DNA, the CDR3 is TGCGCCAGCAGCCACACAATAGGACAGGGCAATCAGCCCCAGCATTTT. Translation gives CASSHTIGQGNQPQHF.

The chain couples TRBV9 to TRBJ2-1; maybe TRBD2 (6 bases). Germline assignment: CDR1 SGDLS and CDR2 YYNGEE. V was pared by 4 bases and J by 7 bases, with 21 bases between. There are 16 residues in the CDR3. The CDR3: CASSPHSAGSGNEQFF. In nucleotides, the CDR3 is TGTGCCAGCAGCCCGCACTCCGCGGGGTCGGGAAATGAGCAGTTCTTC.

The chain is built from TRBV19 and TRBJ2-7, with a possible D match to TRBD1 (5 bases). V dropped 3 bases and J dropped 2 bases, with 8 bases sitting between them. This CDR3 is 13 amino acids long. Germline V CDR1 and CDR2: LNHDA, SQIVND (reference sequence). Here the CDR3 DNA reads TGTGCCAGTAGTATTGGGGCCCCCTACGAGCAGTACTTC. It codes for CASSIGAPYEQYF.

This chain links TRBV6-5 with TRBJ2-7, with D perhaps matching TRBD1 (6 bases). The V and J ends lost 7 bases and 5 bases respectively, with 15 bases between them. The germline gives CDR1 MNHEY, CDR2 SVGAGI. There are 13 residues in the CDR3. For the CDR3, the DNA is TGTGCCAGCAAGGGCAGGGGAGAAAACGAGCAGTACTTC. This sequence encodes CASKGRGENEQYF.

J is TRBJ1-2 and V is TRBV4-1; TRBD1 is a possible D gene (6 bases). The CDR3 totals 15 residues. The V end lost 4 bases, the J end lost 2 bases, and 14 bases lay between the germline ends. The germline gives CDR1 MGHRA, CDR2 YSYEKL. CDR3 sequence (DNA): TGCGCCAGCAGCCCTACGGGACATCAGAACTATGGCTACACCTTC. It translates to CASSPTGHQNYGYTF.

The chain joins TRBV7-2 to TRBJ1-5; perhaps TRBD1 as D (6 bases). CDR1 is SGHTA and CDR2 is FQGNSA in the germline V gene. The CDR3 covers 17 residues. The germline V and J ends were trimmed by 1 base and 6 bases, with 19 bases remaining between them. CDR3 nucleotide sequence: TGTGCCAGCAGCTTAGGACCACAGGGATTAACGTCTCAGCCCCAGCATTTT. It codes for CASSLGPQGLTSQPQHF.

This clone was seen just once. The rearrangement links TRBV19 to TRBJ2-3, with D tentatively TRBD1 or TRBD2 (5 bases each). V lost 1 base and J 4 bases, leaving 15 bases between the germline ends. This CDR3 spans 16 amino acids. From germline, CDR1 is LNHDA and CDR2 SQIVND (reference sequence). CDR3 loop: CASSIAGTDLADTQYF. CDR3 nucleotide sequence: TGTGCCAGTAGTATAGCTGGGACGGACCTGGCAGATACGCAGTATTTT.

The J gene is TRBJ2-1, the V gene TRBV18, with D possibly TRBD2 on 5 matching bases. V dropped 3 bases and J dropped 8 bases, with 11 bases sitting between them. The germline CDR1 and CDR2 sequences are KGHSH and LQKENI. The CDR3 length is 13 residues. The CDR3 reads CASSPGGPDEQFF. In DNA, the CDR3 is TGTGCCAGCTCACCTGGAGGACCTGATGAGCAGTTCTTC.

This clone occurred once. The CDR3 loop reads CASDPGQGLVETQYF. In nucleotides, the CDR3 is TGTGCCAGCGACCCTGGACAGGGATTGGTCGAGACCCAGTACTTC. The rearrangement uses TRBV5-4 and TRBJ2-5, with TRBD1 matching over 8 bases. Germline lookup yields CDR1 SGHNT and CDR2 YYREEE (reference sequence). CDR3 length: 15 amino acids. With V trimmed by 7 bases and J by 5 bases, 13 bases remained unmatched. Full variable domain (remainder filled in from reference TRBV5-4 and TRBJ2-5): ETGVTQSPTHLIKTRGQQVTLRCSSQSGHNTVSWYQQALGQGPQFIFQYYREEENGRGNFPPRFSGLQFPNYSSELNVNALELDDSALYLCASDPGQGLVETQYFGPGTRLLVL.